The 20 T cell receptor beta chains given below trace back to one sample, sequenced in a study of T cell repertoires in cytomegalovirus infection. TCRdb itself ran the reads through MiXCR, one entry per CDR3 protein. The data contain fewer than 700,000 distinct CDR3 sequences, 20% to 25% of them singletons. Sequencing was done on a sample of CD8+ T cells from PBMCs. These receptors were obtained from a human donor in good health (CMV status not recorded). Some clones in this sample may be carry-over from other donors' samples.

This clonotype was recorded many times. The chain has TRBV5-4 and TRBJ2-7; the D gene is possibly TRBD1 (6 bases). Trimming took off 3 bases at V and 1 base at J, with 11 bases between the two ends. This CDR3 is built from 14 residues. CDR1 and CDR2 from the germline V gene are SGHNT and YYREEE (reference sequence). In DNA, the CDR3 is TGTGCCAGCAGCTCATGGACAGATTCCTACGAGCAGTACTTC. It yields the protein CASSSWTDSYEQYF.

This clonotype was observed a handful of times. The V gene is TRBV14, the J gene TRBJ2-2, with D perhaps matching TRBD1 (5 bases). The V and J ends lost 1 base and 1 base respectively, with 7 bases between them. The CDR3 consists of 15 residues. CDR1 SGHDN and CDR2 FVKESK come from the germline V gene. CDR3 in DNA: TGTGCCAGCAGCCAAGGACAGATGAACACCGGGGAGCTGTTTTTT. Translated, it gives CASSQGQMNTGELFF.

This clonotype was observed at least ten times. The chain couples TRBV4-1 to TRBJ2-3, with 8 bases lining up with TRBD1. Looked up from germline, CDR1 is MGHRA and CDR2 is YSYEKL. V lost 0 bases and J lost 0; bases outside the gene matches: 8. The CDR3 consists of 18 residues. CDR3 coding DNA: TGCGCCAGCAGCCAAGAACCAGGGGGCATGAGCAGCACAGATACGCAGTATTTT. Encoded protein: CASSQEPGGMSSTDTQYF.

Many counts were recorded for this clonotype. The chain uses TRBV4-1 and TRBJ2-1, with TRBD2 identical over 10 bases. Germline lookup yields CDR1 MGHRA and CDR2 YSYEKL. The CDR3 consists of 17 residues. The V gene end was trimmed by 4 bases and the J gene end by 8 bases; junction bases not matched to a gene: 14. The CDR3 here is CASSPLLPGLALDEQFF. The CDR3 bases are TGCGCCAGCAGCCCCCTACTGCCGGGACTAGCGTTGGATGAGCAGTTCTTC.

With respect to this clonotype: This sequence may be a read error, since a much larger clone differs from it by one base. V is TRBV7-3 and J is TRBJ1-2; D possibly corresponds to TRBD1 (6 bases). There are 14 residues in the CDR3. Germline CDR1 is SGHTA and CDR2 is FQGTGA. V lost 8 bases, J lost 10 bases, and 23 bases lay in between. The CDR3 nucleotides read TGTGCCAGCCCACCTACAGGGCTGGGCGATGACTACACCTTC. Translated, it gives CASPPTGLGDDYTF.

This clonotype was observed at least ten times. V gene TRBV12-3 or TRBV12-4 combines with J gene TRBJ2-1, with 11 bases that match TRBD2. This CDR3 is built from 14 residues. V shed 6 bases, J shed 7 bases, and the junction held 5 bases outside the gene matches. The CDR3 DNA reads TGTGCCAGCAGCGTAGCGGGGGGGTGGAATGAGCAGTTCTTC. Its protein product is CASSVAGGWNEQFF.

This chain joins TRBV6-2 or TRBV6-3 and TRBJ2-1; no clear D gene. From germline, CDR1 is MNHEY and CDR2 SVGEGT. This CDR3 comprises 13 residues. V was shortened by 4 bases and J by 8 bases, with 12 bases between the two germline ends. CDR3 sequence reads: CASSSPEFDEQFF. In nucleotides, the CDR3 is TGTGCCAGCAGTTCGCCGGAGTTCGATGAGCAGTTCTTC.

This clonotype was counted ten times or more. V usage is TRBV7-9 and J usage is TRBJ1-1, with unresolved D. CDR1 is SEHNR and CDR2 is FQNEAQ in the germline V gene (reference sequence). The V gene lost 5 bases and the J gene lost 5 bases, with 9 bases spanning the gap. This CDR3 contains 12 residues. The chain's CDR3 is CASSVGGTEAFF. Written as DNA, the CDR3 is TGTGCCAGCAGCGTCGGTGGGACTGAAGCTTTCTTT. Variable domain in full (rest from reference TRBV7-9 and TRBJ1-1): DTGVSQNPRHKITKRGQNVTFRCDPISEHNRLYWYRQTLGQGPEFLTYFQNEAQLEKSRLLSDRFSAERPKGSFSTLEIQRTEQGDSAMYLCASSVGGTEAFFGQGTRLTVV.

This clonotype was seen a handful of times. This chain links TRBV29-1 with TRBJ2-1; 7 positions agree with TRBD2. In germline, CDR1 is SQVTM, CDR2 ANQGSEA. The V segment lost 7 bases and the J segment 5 bases; nucleotides outside the gene matches: 8. The CDR3 consists of 13 residues. CDR3 sequence (DNA): TGCAGCGCAAGGGGAGGGACTAACAATGAGCAGTTCTTC. Translated: CSARGGTNNEQFF.

This clonotype was found a few times. The chain uses TRBV20-1 and TRBJ2-1; the D call may be TRBD1 or TRBD2 (5 bases each). V was shortened by 0 bases and J by 12 bases, with 15 bases between the two germline ends. CDR1 and CDR2 from the germline V gene are DFQATT and SNEGSKA (reference sequence). CDR3 length: 13 amino acids. For the CDR3, the DNA is TGCAGTGCTAGAGATCCCCTCGAGAGGGGGCAGTTCTTC. This codes for CSARDPLERGQFF.

This clonotype was counted ten times or more. In DNA, the CDR3 is TGTGCCAGCAGTCGCGGGACGACACTTCCAAGACTGTTTTTT. Protein: CASSRGTTLPRLFF. This sequence joins TRBV28 and TRBJ1-4, with D possibly being TRBD1 (5 bases). The germline gives CDR1 MDHEN, CDR2 SYDVKM. V was shortened by 5 bases and J by 13 bases, with 20 bases between the two germline ends. This CDR3 has 14 amino acids. Full variable domain (remainder filled in from reference TRBV28 and TRBJ1-4): DVKVTQSSRYLVKRTGEKVFLECVQDMDHENMFWYRQDPGLGLRLIYFSYDVKMKEKGDIPEGYSVSREKKERFSLILESASTNQTSMYLCASSRGTTLPRLFFGSGTQLSVL.

This clonotype has just a few counts. The chain joins TRBV20-1 to TRBJ2-1, with D perhaps assigned TRBD1 or TRBD2 (6 bases each). Germline V gene data show CDR1 as DFQATT and CDR2 as SNEGSKA (reference sequence). Trimming removed 0 bases at V and 8 bases at J, with 14 bases between. The CDR3 consists of 14 residues. In nucleotides, the CDR3 is TGCAGTGCTAGAGATCATGAGGGGGGCGATGAGCAGTTCTTC. Translating gives CSARDHEGGDEQFF.

This clonotype has just a few counts. The chain carries TRBV19 and TRBJ2-6; D uncertain. CDR3 length equals 13 residues. Germline V gene lookup returns CDR1 LNHDA and CDR2 SQIVND (reference sequence). The germline V and J ends were trimmed by 4 bases and 3 bases, with 4 bases remaining between them. CDR3 residues: CASSKFGANVLTF. The CDR3 DNA reads TGTGCCAGTAGTAAATTTGGGGCCAACGTCCTGACTTTC.

The genes are TRBV6-8 and TRBJ1-6; D not resolved. V was trimmed by 5 bases and J by 14 bases, leaving 13 bases between them. This CDR3 is 12 amino acids long. In germline, CDR1 is MNHGY, CDR2 SAAAGT. The CDR3 loop reads CASSPKRPALHF. For the CDR3, the DNA is TGTGCCAGCAGTCCGAAGCGTCCGGCCCTCCACTTT.

The sample holds many counts of this clonotype. The chain uses TRBV28 and TRBJ1-5; D gene ambiguous. Germline V gene lookup returns CDR1 MDHEN and CDR2 SYDVKM. The CDR3 extends over 16 amino acids. The ends were cut back, 3 bases at V and 1 base at J, with 13 bases in the middle. CDR3 residues: CASSFNGIGSNQPQHF. The CDR3 region has the DNA TGTGCCAGCAGTTTCAACGGGATAGGGAGCAATCAGCCCCAGCATTTT.

Many counts were recorded for this clonotype. The chain uses TRBV28 and TRBJ2-7; the match to TRBD1 covers 7 bases. Germline V gene sequence: CDR1 MDHEN, CDR2 SYDVKM. The CDR3 is 12 residues long. The V segment lost 7 bases and the J segment 6 bases; nucleotides outside the gene matches: 6. CDR3 sequence reads: CASTTGLREQYV. CDR3 coding DNA: TGTGCCAGCACGACAGGGTTGCGCGAGCAGTACGTC.

This clonotype was found many times. The CDR3 protein is CASSLTTGRAGNTIYF. The CDR3 nucleotides read TGTGCCAGCAGCTTAACGACAGGGAGGGCTGGAAACACCATATATTTT. The gene calls are TRBV7-2 and TRBJ1-3; 7 nucleotides match TRBD1. The junction had 6 bases not matched to a gene; V was cut back by 2 bases and J by 2 bases. The CDR3 is 16 amino acids. Germline lookup yields CDR1 SGHTA and CDR2 FQGNSA.

The chain uses TRBV14 and TRBJ2-2; 9 bases are shared with TRBD2. V was clipped by 0 bases and J by 4 bases; unmatched bases: 12. Per the germline V gene, CDR1 is SGHDN and CDR2 is FVKESK. This CDR3 has 19 amino acids. The CDR3 reads CASSQDPLSGGSTTGELFF. CDR3 bases: TGTGCCAGCAGCCAAGACCCTTTAAGCGGGGGGTCCACCACCGGGGAGCTGTTTTTT. Complete variable domain (other parts from reference TRBV14 and TRBJ2-2): EAGVTQFPSHSVIEKGQTVTLRCDPISGHDNLYWYRRVMGKEIKFLLHFVKESKQDESGMPNNRFLAERTGGTYSTLKVQPAELEDSGVYFCASSQDPLSGGSTTGELFFGEGSRLTVL.

V gene TRBV6-2 or TRBV6-3 combines with J gene TRBJ2-7; D ambiguous. Per the germline V gene, CDR1 is MNHEY and CDR2 is SVGEGT. CDR3 length equals 14 residues. The V gene lost 4 bases and the J gene lost 2 bases, with 12 bases spanning the gap. The CDR3 is CASSLSVRAYEQYV. In DNA, the CDR3 is TGTGCCAGCAGTTTATCCGTACGGGCCTACGAGCAGTACGTC.

This clonotype was found a few times. The V call is TRBV28, the J call TRBJ2-7; D unresolved. The V end was cut by 4 bases, the J end by 2 bases, with 12 bases between. This CDR3 contains 14 residues. The germline V gene encodes CDR1 MDHEN and CDR2 SYDVKM. In nucleotides, the CDR3 is TGTGCCAGCAGTTCCCTCGGGTTCACCTACGAGCAGTACGTC. Its translation is CASSSLGFTYEQYV.